The present T cell receptor beta chain was sequenced within a study of shared clonotypes between healthy human individuals. General study findings and limits: About 5% of naive CD4 clonotypes were shared across a few donors.

Sorted-subset replicate PCR reactions contained 200 to 250 ng DNA, corresponding to approximately 30,000 T cell genomes. Authors' data handling: ImmunoSEQ output lacked quality scores and full-length reads, limiting matched filtering. TCRdb's copy holds only in-frame clones and misses some; the assay was immunoSEQ multiplex PCR. The D gene and trimming were derived from the DNA, and the V and J assignments and clone size from that table. The table includes about 820,000 clones, approximately 92% detected once. Points on this clone: The antigen is not known. Sequence at one end of the junction differs from germline and may be a read error.

CD45RO negativity and positive selection for CCR7 defined naive CD8 cells, a population that excluded terminally differentiated effector memory CD45RA+ cells. Germline-derived CDR1 and CDR2 are SEHNR and FQNEAQ (reference sequence). This CDR3 is built from 15 residues. The clonotype originates from a young man in good health. The genes are TRBV7-9 and TRBJ2-7; 7 nucleotides line up with TRBD2. The sample taken for sequencing was naive CD8+ T cells sorted from blood. CDR3 nucleotide sequence: TGTGCCAGCAGCTTAACGACTAGCCTCGGGAACGACCAGTACTTC. It encodes CASSLTTSLGNDQYF.